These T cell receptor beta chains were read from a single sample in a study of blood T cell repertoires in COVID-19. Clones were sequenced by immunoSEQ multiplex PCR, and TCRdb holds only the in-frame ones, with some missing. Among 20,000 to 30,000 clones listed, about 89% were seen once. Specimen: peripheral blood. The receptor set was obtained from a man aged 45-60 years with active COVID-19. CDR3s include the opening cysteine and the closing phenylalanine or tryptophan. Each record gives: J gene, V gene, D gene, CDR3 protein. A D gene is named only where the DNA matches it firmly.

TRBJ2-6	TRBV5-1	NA	CASKEFSGANVLTF
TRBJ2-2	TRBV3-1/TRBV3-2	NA	CASSQEGGIGSTGELFF
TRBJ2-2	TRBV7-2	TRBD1	CARSTGAPPNTGELFF
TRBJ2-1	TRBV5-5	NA	CASSRDDRPYNEQFF
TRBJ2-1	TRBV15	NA	CATSRVGAALYNEQFF
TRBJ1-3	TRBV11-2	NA	CASSLLRGSGNTIYF
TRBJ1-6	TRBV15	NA	CATRNGDILNSPLHF
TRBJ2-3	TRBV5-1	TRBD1	CASDRQGGFPADTQYF
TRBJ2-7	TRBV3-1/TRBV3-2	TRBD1	CASSQLGRGREQYF
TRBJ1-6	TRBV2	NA	CASSPGINSPLHF
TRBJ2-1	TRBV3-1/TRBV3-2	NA	CASSHFTLMTGRSSYNEQFF
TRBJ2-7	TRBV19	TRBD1	CAGRTDRGQTQYEQYF
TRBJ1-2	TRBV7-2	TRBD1	CASSLGQAAGYTF
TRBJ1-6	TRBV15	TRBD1	CATSSQGQGNSPLHF
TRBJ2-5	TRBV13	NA	CASSSDSQETQYF
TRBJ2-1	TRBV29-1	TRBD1	CSGGQGPNNEQFF
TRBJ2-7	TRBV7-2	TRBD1	CASSLGTGTGVYEQYF
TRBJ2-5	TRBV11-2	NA	CASSFSETQYF
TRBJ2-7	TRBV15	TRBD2	CATRSGGAGYEQYF
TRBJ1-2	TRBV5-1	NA	CASSLLENYGYTF
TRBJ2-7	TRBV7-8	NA	CASSLTVSSYEQYF
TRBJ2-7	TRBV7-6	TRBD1	CASSLVTGGNTYEQYF
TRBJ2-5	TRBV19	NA	CASSRRQGLARETQYF
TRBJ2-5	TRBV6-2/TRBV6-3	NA	CASSYSSVHYQETQYF
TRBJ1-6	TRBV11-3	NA	CASSLVGQRNSPLHF
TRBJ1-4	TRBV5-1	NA	CASSPAPRQSEKLFF
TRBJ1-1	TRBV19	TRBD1	CASNGQGNTEAFF